This TCR beta chain was observed in a study of blood T cell repertoires in COVID-19. Trimming at V came to 1 base and at J to 7 bases, leaving 12 bases not matched to a gene. In germline, CDR1 is LGHNA, CDR2 YNFKEQ. The CDR3 covers 18 residues. The data were produced by immunoSEQ multiplex PCR, yet TCRdb's version contains in-frame clones alone and is incomplete. The table records roughly 190,000 clones, approximately 87% of them present only once. The receptor was isolated from a man aged 18 to 30 with active or convalescent COVID-19. The chain carries TRBV4-2 and TRBJ2-3, with TRBD2 matching over 12 bases. Sequencing used peripheral blood. The CDR3 spells CASSQGPLRLAGVYTQYF. As DNA, the CDR3 is TGTGCCAGCAGCCAAGGGCCCCTTCGACTAGCGGGGGTATATACGCAGTATTTT.